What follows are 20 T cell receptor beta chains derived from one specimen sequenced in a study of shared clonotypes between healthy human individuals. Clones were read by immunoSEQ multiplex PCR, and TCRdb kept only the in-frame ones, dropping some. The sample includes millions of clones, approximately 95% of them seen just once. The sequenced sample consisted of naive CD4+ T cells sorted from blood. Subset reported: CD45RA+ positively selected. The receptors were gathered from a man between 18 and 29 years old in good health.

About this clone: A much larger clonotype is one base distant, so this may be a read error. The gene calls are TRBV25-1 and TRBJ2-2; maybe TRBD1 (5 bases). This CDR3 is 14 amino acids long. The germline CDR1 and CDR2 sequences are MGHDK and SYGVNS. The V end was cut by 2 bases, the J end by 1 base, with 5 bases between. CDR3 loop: CASSETGNTGELFF. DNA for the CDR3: TGTGCCAGCAGTGAAACAGGGAACACCGGGGAGCTGTTTTTT. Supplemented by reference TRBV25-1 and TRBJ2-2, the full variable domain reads EADIYQTPRYLVIGTGKKITLECSQTMGHDKMYWYQQDPGMELHLIHYSYGVNSTEKGDLSSESTVSRIRTEHFPLTLESARPSHTSQYLCASSETGNTGELFFGEGSRLTVL.

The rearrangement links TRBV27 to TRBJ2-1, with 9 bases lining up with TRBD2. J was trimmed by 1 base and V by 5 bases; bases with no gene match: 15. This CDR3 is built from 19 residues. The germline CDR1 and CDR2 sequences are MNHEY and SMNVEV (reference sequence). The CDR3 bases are TGTGCCAGCAGTCCGCGACTCACGCGGGGGGGCCGTTCCTACAATGAGCAGTTCTTC. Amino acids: CASSPRLTRGGRSYNEQFF.

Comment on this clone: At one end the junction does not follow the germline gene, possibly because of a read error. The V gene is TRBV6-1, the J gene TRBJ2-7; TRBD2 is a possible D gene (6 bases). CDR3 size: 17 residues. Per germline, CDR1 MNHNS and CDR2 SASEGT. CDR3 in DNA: TGTGCCAGCGGTGAGTGGGGGACTCGGGGCGGAACCTACGAGCAGTACTTC. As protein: CASGEWGTRGGTYEQYF.

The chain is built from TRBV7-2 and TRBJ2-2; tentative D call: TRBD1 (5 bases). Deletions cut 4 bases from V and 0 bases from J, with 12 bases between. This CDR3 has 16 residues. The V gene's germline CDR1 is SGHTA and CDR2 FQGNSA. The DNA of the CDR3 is TGTGCCAGCAGCTACCCAAGGGGTTCGAACACCGGGGAGCTGTTTTTT. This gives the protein CASSYPRGSNTGELFF.

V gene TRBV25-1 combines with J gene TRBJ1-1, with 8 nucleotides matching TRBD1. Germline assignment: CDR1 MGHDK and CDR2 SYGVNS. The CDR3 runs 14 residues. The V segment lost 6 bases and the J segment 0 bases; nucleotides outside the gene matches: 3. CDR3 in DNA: TGTGCCAGCAGGGGGACAGGAGTGAACACTGAAGCTTTCTTT. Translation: CASRGTGVNTEAFF.

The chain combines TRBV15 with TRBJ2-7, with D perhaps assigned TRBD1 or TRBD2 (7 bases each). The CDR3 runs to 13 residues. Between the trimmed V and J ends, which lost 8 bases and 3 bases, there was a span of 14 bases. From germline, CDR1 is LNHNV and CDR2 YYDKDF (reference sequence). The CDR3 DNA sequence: TGTGCCACCGGGAGGGGGCCCCTCTACGAGCAGTACTTC. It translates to CATGRGPLYEQYF.

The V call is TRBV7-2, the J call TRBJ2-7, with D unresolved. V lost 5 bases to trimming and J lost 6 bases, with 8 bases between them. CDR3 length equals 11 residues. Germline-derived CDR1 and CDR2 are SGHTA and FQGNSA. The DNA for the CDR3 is TGTGCCAGCAGCGAGCTAGGCGAGCAGTACTTC. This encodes CASSELGEQYF.

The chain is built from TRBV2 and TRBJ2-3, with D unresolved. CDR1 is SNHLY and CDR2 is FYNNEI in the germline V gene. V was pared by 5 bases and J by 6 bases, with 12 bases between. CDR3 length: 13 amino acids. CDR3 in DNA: TGTGCCAGCAGTTTCAGTGAGCAGGATACGCAGTATTTT. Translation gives CASSFSEQDTQYF. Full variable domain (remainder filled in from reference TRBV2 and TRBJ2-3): EPEVTQTPSHQVTQMGQEVILRCVPISNHLYFYWYRQILGQKVEFLVSFYNNEISEKSEIFDDQFSVERPDGSNFTLKIRSTKLEDSAMYFCASSFSEQDTQYFGPGTRLTVL.

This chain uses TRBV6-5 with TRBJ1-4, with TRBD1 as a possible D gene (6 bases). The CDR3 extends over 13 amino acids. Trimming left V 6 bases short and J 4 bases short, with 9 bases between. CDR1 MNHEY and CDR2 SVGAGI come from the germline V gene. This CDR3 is CASSRQVNEKLFF. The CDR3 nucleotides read TGTGCCAGCAGCCGACAGGTTAATGAAAAACTGTTTTTT.

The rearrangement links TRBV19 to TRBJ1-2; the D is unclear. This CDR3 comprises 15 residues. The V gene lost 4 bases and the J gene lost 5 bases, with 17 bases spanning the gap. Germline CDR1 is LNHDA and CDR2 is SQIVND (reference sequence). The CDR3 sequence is CASSKHPGGGYGYTF. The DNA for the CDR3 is TGTGCCAGTAGTAAACACCCGGGCGGAGGGTATGGCTACACCTTC.

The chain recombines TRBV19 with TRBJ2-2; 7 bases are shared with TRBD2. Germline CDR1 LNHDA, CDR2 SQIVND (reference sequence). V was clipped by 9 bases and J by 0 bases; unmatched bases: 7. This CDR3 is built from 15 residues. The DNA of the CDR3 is TGTGCCAGCACCCCGGGAGGCGCGAACACCGGGGAGCTGTTTTTT. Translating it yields CASTPGGANTGELFF.

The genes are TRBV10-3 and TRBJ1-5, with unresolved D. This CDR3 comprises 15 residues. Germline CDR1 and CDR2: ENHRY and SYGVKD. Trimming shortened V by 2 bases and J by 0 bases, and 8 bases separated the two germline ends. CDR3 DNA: TGTGCCATCAGTGAGGAGGGAAATAGCAATCAGCCCCAGCATTTT. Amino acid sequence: CAISEEGNSNQPQHF.

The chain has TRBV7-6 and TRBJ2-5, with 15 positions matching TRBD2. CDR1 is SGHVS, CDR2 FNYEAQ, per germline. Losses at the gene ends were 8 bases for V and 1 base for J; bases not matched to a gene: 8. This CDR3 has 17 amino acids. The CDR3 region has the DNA TGTGCCAGCGGCCGAGGACTAGCGGGAGGGGCCCAAGAGACCCAGTACTTC. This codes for CASGRGLAGGAQETQYF.

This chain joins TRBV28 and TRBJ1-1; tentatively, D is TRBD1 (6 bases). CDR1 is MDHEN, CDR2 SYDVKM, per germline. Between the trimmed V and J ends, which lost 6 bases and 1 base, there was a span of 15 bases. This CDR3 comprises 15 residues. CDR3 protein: CASSDRGAGNTEAFF. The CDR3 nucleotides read TGTGCCAGCAGCGATCGGGGGGCGGGGAACACTGAAGCTTTCTTT.

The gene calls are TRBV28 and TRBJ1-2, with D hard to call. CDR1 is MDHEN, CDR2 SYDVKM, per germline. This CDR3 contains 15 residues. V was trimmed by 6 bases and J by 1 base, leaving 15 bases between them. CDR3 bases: TGTGCCAGCAGGGCTAGGCAGCTCCTTAACTATGGCTACACCTTC. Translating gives CASRARQLLNYGYTF.

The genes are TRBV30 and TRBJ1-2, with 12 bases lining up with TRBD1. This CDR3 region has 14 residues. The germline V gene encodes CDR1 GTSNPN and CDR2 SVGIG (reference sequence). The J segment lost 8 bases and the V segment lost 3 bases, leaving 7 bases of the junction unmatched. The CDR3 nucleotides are TGTGCCTGGAGCGGTCCCGGGACAGGGGGCGGCTACACCTTC. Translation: CAWSGPGTGGGYTF.

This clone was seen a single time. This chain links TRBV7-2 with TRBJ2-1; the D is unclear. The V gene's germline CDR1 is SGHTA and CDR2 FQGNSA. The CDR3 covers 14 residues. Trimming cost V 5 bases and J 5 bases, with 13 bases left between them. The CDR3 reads CASSPMERNNEQFF. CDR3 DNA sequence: TGTGCCAGCAGCCCTATGGAACGGAACAATGAGCAGTTCTTC. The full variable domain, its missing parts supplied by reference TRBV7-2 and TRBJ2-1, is GAGVSQSPSNKVTEKGKDVELRCDPISGHTALYWYRQSLGQGLEFLIYFQGNSAPDKSGLPSDRFSAERTGGSVSTLTIQRTQQEDSAVYLCASSPMERNNEQFFGPGTRLTVL.

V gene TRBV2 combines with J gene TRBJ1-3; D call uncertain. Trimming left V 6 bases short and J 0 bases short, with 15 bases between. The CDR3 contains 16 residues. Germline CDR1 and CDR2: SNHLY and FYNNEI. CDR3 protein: CASSGRLINSGNTIYF. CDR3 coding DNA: TGTGCCAGCAGCGGACGGTTAATTAACTCTGGAAACACCATATATTTT.

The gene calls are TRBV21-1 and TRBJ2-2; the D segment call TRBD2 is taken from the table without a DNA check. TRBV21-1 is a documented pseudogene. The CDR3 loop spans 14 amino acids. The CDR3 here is CATPGGLNTGELFF. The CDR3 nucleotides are TGTGCCACCCCGGGGGGGTTGAACACCGGGGAGCTGTTTTTT.

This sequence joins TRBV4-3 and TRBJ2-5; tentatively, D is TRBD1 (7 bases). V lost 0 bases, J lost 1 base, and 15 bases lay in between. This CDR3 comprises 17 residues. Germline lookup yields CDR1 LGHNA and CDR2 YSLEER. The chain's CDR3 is CASSQDRGDRVQETQYF. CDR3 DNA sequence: TGCGCCAGCAGCCAAGATAGGGGGGACAGAGTCCAAGAGACCCAGTACTTC.